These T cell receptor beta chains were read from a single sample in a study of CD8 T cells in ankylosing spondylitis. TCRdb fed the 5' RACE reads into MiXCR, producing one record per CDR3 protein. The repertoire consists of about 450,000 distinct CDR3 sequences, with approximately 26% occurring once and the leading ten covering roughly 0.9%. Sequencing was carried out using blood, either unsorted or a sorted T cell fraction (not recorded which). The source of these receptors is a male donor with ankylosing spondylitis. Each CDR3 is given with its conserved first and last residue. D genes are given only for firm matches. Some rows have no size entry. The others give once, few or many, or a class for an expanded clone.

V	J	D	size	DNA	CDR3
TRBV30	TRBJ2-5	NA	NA	TGTGCCTGGAGTCGGACTGTGGGGACCCAGTACTTC	CAWSRTVGTQYF
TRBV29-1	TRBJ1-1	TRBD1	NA	TGCAGCGTTGAAGGGACAGGGGTATGGAAAGCTTTCTTT	CSVEGTGVWKAFF
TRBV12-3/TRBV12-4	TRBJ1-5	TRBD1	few	TGTGCCAGCAGTCCTCCCGGGACAGGGACGCCCCAGCATTTT	CASSPPGTGTPQHF
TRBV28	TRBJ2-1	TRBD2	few	TGTGCCAGCGGGAGGGGCCCGTCCAATGAGCAGTTCTTC	CASGRGPSNEQFF
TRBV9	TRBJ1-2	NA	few	TGTGCCAGCAGCGTAGGCGTCAGGGGCCCTGCTAACTATGGCTACACCTTC	CASSVGVRGPANYGYTF
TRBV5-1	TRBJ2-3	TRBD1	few	TGCGCCAGCAGCTTGGAGTCGACAGGGGGCGCGAATACGCAGTATTTT	CASSLESTGGANTQYF
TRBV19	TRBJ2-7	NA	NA	TGTGCCAGTAGTATCAGGGACGGGGCCTACGAGCAGTACTTC	CASSIRDGAYEQYF
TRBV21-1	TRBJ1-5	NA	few	TGTGCCAACCTCGAGGGGGGCTGCAATCAGCCCCAGCATTTT	CANLEGGCNQPQHF
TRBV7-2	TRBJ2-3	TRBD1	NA	TGTGCCAGCAGCACGGGACAGGGGCTGGATACGCAGTATTTT	CASSTGQGLDTQYF
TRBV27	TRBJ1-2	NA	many	TGTGCCAGCAGTTGGGGGGGAGGGGGGTCCTATGGCTACACCTTC	CASSWGGGGSYGYTF
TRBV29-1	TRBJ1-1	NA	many	TGCAGCGCCCGACCCGGACTGTTGAACACTGAAGCTTTCTTT	CSARPGLLNTEAFF
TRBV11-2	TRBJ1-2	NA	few	TGTGCCAGCAGCTCCCCTGGCCAGGGGAAGAGAAATGGCTACACCTTC	CASSSPGQGKRNGYTF
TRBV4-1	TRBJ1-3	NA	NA	TGCGCCAGCAGCCAAGATCTACAGGTTGATGGAAACACCATATATTTT	CASSQDLQVDGNTIYF
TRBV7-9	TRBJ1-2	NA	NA	TGTGCCAGCAGCTCCACAGGGACCTATGGCTACACCTTC	CASSSTGTYGYTF
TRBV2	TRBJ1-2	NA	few	TGTGCCAGCAGTAACGGGGCGGACTATGGCTACACCTTC	CASSNGADYGYTF
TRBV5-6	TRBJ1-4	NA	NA	TGTGCCAGCAGCTCACACCCGATCGCAACTAATGAAAAACTGTTTTTT	CASSSHPIATNEKLFF
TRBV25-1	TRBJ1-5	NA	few	TGTGCCAGCAGTGACCCCCCCTCCTACTCACTGCCCCAGCATTTT	CASSDPPSYSLPQHF
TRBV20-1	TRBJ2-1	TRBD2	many	TGCAGTGCACGACTAGCGGGAGCTAAAATCTACAATGAGCAGTTCTTC	CSARLAGAKIYNEQFF
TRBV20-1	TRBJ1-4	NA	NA	TGCAGTGCTAGGTTCAGTTCTAATGAAAAACTGTTTTTT	CSARFSSNEKLFF
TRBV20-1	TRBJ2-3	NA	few	TGCAGTGCTAGAGATCAGGGTAGAAGCACAGATACGCAGTATTTT	CSARDQGRSTDTQYF
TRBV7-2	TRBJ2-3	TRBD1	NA	TGTGCCAGCAGCTTAGGCCGGACAGGGTCAGATACGCAGTATTTT	CASSLGRTGSDTQYF
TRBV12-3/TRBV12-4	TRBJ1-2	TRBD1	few	TGTGCCAGCAGCCCCCTTAGGACAGGCCCGATCTATGGCTACACCTTC	CASSPLRTGPIYGYTF
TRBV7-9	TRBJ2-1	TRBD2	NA	TGTGCCAGCAGCTTACCTAGCGGGAGGGCACTCAATGAGCAGTTCTTC	CASSLPSGRALNEQFF
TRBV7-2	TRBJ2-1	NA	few	TGTGCCAGCAGCCCCCAAAAGGAGGGATACAATGAGCAGTTCTTC	CASSPQKEGYNEQFF
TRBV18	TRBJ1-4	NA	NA	TGTGCCAGCTCACCAGATCCGGCGCCTGAAAAACTGTTTTTT	CASSPDPAPEKLFF
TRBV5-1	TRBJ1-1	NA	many	TGCGCCAGCAGCCCCGGGACATCGAACACTGAAGCTTTCTTT	CASSPGTSNTEAFF
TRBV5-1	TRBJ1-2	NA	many	TGCGCCAGCAGCTTGGGGGGTGAAAACTATGGCTACACCTTC	CASSLGGENYGYTF
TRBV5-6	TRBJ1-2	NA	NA	TGTGCCAGCAGTTTAGGACTGGAGGCCTATGGCTACACCTTC	CASSLGLEAYGYTF
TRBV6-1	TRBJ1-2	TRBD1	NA	TGTGCCAGCAGCCTTGACAGGGCTGGAAACTATGGCTACACCTTC	CASSLDRAGNYGYTF
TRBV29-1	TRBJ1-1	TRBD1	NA	TGCAGCGTTGGACCGGGACAGGGTAGCCCTGAAGCTTTCTTT	CSVGPGQGSPEAFF
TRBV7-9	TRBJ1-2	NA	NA	TGTGCCAGCAGCTTTTGGACGCCTACAAACTATGGCTACACCTTC	CASSFWTPTNYGYTF
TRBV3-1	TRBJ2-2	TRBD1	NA	TGTGCCAGCAGCCGATTTCAGTACAGGGGGCTCACCGGGGAGCTGTTTTTT	CASSRFQYRGLTGELFF
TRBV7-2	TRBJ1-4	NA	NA	TGTGCCAGCAGCACTGGACAGACTCCAACTAATGAAAAACTGTTTTTT	CASSTGQTPTNEKLFF
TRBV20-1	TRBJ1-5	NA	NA	TGCAGTACTGTGGGCGGACCCAATCAGCCCCAGCATTTT	CSTVGGPNQPQHF
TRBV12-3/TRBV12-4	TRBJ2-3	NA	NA	TGTGCCAGCAGTTTATTTTGGGGGCCGGCAGATACGCAGTATTTT	CASSLFWGPADTQYF
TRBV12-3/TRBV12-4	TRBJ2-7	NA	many	TGTGCCAGCAGTCGACACTACGAGCAGTACTTC	CASSRHYEQYF
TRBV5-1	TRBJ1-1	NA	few	TGCGCCAGCAGCTTGTCCGGGATCCTAAACACTGAAGCTTTCTTT	CASSLSGILNTEAFF
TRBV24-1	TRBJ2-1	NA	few	TGTGCCACCAGTGATACCGCTTTGAATGAGCAGTTCTTC	CATSDTALNEQFF
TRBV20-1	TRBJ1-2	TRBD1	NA	TGCAGTGCTAGAGCCCCGGCCAGGGGGAACTATGGCTACACCTTC	CSARAPARGNYGYTF
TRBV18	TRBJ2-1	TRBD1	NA	TGTGCCAGCTCAACGACGGGACAGGACAATGAGCAGTTCTTC	CASSTTGQDNEQFF
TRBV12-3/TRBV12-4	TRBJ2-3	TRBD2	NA	TGTGCCAGCAGCCGCGGACTAGCGGGACGATTCACAGATACGCAGTATTTT	CASSRGLAGRFTDTQYF
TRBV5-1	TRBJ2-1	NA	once	TGCGCCAGCAGCTTGGCCTTATCGGGAAACCAGCGGCCGCGTAAGAGCTCCTACAATGAGCAGTTCTTC	CASSLALSGNQRPRKSSYNEQFF